What follows are 23 T cell receptor beta chains derived from one specimen sequenced in a study of shared clonotypes between healthy human individuals (dated by TCRdb to about 2020). The library was obtained by the immunoSEQ multiplex PCR assay. Not all clones reach the TCRdb copy of this immuneACCESS table, which keeps in-frame sequences only. Checked studies attribute under half of the gap to unresolved V genes and leave the rest unexplained. This sample has 660,000 or so clones in its table, and roughly 96% of those were observed once. The biggest ten clones account for about 0.12% of the sample. CD8 naive samples consisted of CD45RO-negative cells that were positively selected for CCR7, yielding a CD45RA+CCR7+ population without TemRA cells. The sample consisted of naive CD8+ T cells sorted from blood. The sample's cell subset or site label is to be understood as: CD45RA+CCR7+. Receptors originate from a woman in her 30s in good health.

The chain uses TRBV28 and TRBJ2-1; 13 bases agree with TRBD2. Germline V gene lookup returns CDR1 MDHEN and CDR2 SYDVKM. The CDR3 consists of 17 residues. The V segment lost 6 bases and the J segment 2 bases; nucleotides outside the gene matches: 7. Written as DNA, the CDR3 is TGTGCCAGCAGCAACCCTGGGACTAGCGGGACCTACAATGAGCAGTTCTTC. This translates into CASSNPGTSGTYNEQFF.

V gene TRBV6-6 combines with J gene TRBJ2-7; 10 nucleotides align to TRBD2. The V and J ends lost 7 bases and 3 bases, in that order; junction bases with no gene match: 12. The germline V gene encodes CDR1 MNHNY and CDR2 SVGAGI (reference sequence). The CDR3 runs 16 residues. The CDR3 sequence is CASTQDPPSGSYEQYF. The CDR3 DNA sequence: TGTGCCAGCACCCAAGACCCCCCTAGCGGGAGCTACGAGCAGTACTTC.

The rearrangement uses TRBV5-8 and TRBJ1-5, with D perhaps matching TRBD1 (5 bases). The germline V gene has CDR1 SGHTS and CDR2 YDEGEE. V lost 4 bases and J 0 bases, leaving 11 bases between the germline ends. There are 15 residues in the CDR3. As DNA, the CDR3 is TGTGCCAGCAGCACGGGACTCCTTAGCAATCAGCCCCAGCATTTT. It encodes CASSTGLLSNQPQHF. The entire variable domain, with the rest obtained from reference TRBV5-8 and TRBJ1-5, is as follows: EAGVTQSPTHLIKTRGQQATLRCSPISGHTSVYWYQQALGLGLQFLLWYDEGEERNRGNFPPRFSGRQFPNYSSELNVNALELEDSALYLCASSTGLLSNQPQHFGDGTRLSIL.

This clone has more than one count but fewer than ten. J is TRBJ2-1 and V is TRBV7-9; 8 bases agree with TRBD2. The CDR3 totals 15 residues. Germline lookup yields CDR1 SEHNR and CDR2 FQNEAQ (reference sequence). V lost 4 bases and J lost 5; bases outside the gene matches: 7. As DNA, the CDR3 is TGTGCCAGCAGCTCTGAGCGGGAGCACCACAATGAGCAGTTCTTC. Its protein product is CASSSEREHHNEQFF. The whole variable domain, filled in from reference TRBV7-9 and TRBJ2-1, reads DTGVSQNPRHKITKRGQNVTFRCDPISEHNRLYWYRQTLGQGPEFLTYFQNEAQLEKSRLLSDRFSAERPKGSFSTLEIQRTEQGDSAMYLCASSSEREHHNEQFFGPGTRLTVL.

V and J are TRBV30 and TRBJ2-1; D remains ambiguous. CDR3 length: 14 amino acids. V was cut by 0 bases and J by 0 bases, with 6 bases left in between. Germline V gene sequence: CDR1 GTSNPN, CDR2 SVGIG (reference sequence). The CDR3 nucleotides read TGTGCCTGGAGTGTACGGACCTCCTACAATGAGCAGTTCTTC. Amino acid sequence: CAWSVRTSYNEQFF.

This chain uses TRBV19 with TRBJ1-1, with D uncertain. V was pared by 4 bases and J by 3 bases, with 9 bases between. The CDR3 is 13 amino acids. Germline-derived CDR1 and CDR2 are LNHDA and SQIVND (reference sequence). The DNA of the CDR3 is TGTGCCAGTAGTACTACAAAGGACACTGAAGCTTTCTTT. This gives the protein CASSTTKDTEAFF.

V gene TRBV27 combines with J gene TRBJ2-7; either TRBD1 or TRBD2 may fit D (5 bases each). The CDR3 is 18 residues long. V gave up 3 bases and J gave up 1 base, with 22 bases separating them. From germline, CDR1 is MNHEY and CDR2 SMNVEV (reference sequence). The CDR3 here is CASSFFPPGGETSYEQYF. The CDR3, as DNA: TGTGCCAGCAGTTTTTTCCCCCCTGGGGGAGAGACATCCTACGAGCAGTACTTC.

The chain recombines TRBV10-2 with TRBJ2-7, with TRBD2 matching 10 bases. Germline CDR1 is WSHSY and CDR2 is SAAADI. The V and J ends lost 4 bases and 5 bases, in that order; junction bases with no gene match: 5. The CDR3 spans 14 residues. DNA for the CDR3: TGCGCCAGCAGTGGGCTAGCGGGAGCCGACGAGCAGTACTTC. This codes for CASSGLAGADEQYF.

The chain joins TRBV11-2 to TRBJ2-1; no definite D call. V lost 3 bases and J lost 0, with 12 bases in between. There are 16 residues in the CDR3. The germline gives CDR1 SGHAT, CDR2 FQNNGV. The CDR3 DNA reads as TGTGCCAGCAGCTTGGCCCTCCGTGGCTCCTACAATGAGCAGTTCTTC. Translating gives CASSLALRGSYNEQFF.

The chain carries TRBV27 and TRBJ1-4; D not certain. The germline V and J ends were trimmed by 3 bases and 4 bases, with 9 bases remaining between them. Germline V gives CDR1 MNHEY, CDR2 SMNVEV (reference sequence). CDR3 size: 14 residues. The CDR3 loop reads CASSFLQSNEKLFF. CDR3 nucleotides: TGTGCCAGCAGTTTCTTACAGAGTAATGAAAAACTGTTTTTT.

The V gene is TRBV15, the J gene TRBJ2-7; no clear D gene. Germline-derived CDR1 and CDR2 are LNHNV and YYDKDF (reference sequence). CDR3 length equals 14 residues. Between the trimmed V and J ends, which lost 5 bases and 0 bases, there was a span of 11 bases. The CDR3 nucleotides are TGTGCCACCAGCGGTAGGTTTTCCTCCTACGAGCAGTACTTC. This translates into CATSGRFSSYEQYF.

The rearrangement joins TRBV30 to TRBJ2-3; unclear D gene. Germline CDR1 reads GTSNPN; CDR2 reads SVGIG (reference sequence). Between the trimmed V and J ends, which lost 3 bases and 6 bases, there was a span of 10 bases. This CDR3 contains 12 residues. CDR3 residues: CAWRVDLDTQYF. In DNA form, the CDR3 reads TGTGCCTGGAGGGTGGATTTGGATACGCAGTATTTT.

The V call is TRBV9, the J call TRBJ2-7, with 7 bases aligning to TRBD1. This CDR3 has 15 amino acids. The junction had 6 bases not matched to a gene; V was cut back by 3 bases and J by 0 bases. Germline CDR1 and CDR2: SGDLS and YYNGEE. CDR3 region: CASSAWDSSSYEQYF. CDR3 sequence (DNA): TGTGCCAGCAGCGCTTGGGACAGCAGCTCCTACGAGCAGTACTTC.

The chain carries TRBV15 and TRBJ1-5; weak D call: TRBD1 (5 bases). Trimming took off 6 bases at V and 4 bases at J, with 10 bases between the two ends. The CDR3 contains 13 residues. Looked up from germline, CDR1 is LNHNV and CDR2 is YYDKDF (reference sequence). The CDR3 DNA is TGTGCCACCAGTTGGGGGGGTAATCAGCCCCAGCATTTT. This sequence encodes CATSWGGNQPQHF.

The chain combines TRBV27 with TRBJ1-3; D is ambiguous. V lost 4 bases and J 0 bases, leaving 16 bases between the germline ends. This CDR3 region has 17 residues. Germline loops: CDR1 MNHEY, CDR2 SMNVEV (reference sequence). This chain's CDR3 is CASSSQRATASGNTIYF. The CDR3 DNA is TGTGCCAGCAGTTCACAGCGGGCAACAGCCTCTGGAAACACCATATATTTT.

The chain recombines TRBV6-6 with TRBJ1-5; possibly TRBD1 for D (6 bases). Germline-derived CDR1 and CDR2 are MNHNY and SVGAGI (reference sequence). The CDR3 has 15 residues. The V gene lost 1 base and the J gene lost 6 bases, with 13 bases spanning the gap. CDR3 loop: CASSYFVGGSQPQHF. The CDR3 region has the DNA TGTGCCAGCAGTTACTTCGTAGGGGGGAGTCAGCCCCAGCATTTT.

The genes are TRBV6-6 and TRBJ1-1, with unresolved D. The CDR3 extends over 14 amino acids. Germline V lookup: CDR1 MNHNY, CDR2 SVGAGI (reference sequence). Trimming removed 2 bases from V and 8 bases from J, with 15 bases in between. The CDR3, as DNA: TGTGCCAGCAGTTACCGTGACGGGCCCGTCGAAGCTTTCTTT. Translating it yields CASSYRDGPVEAFF.

V gene TRBV6-4 combines with J gene TRBJ2-1; unclear D gene. Germline CDR1 and CDR2: MRHNA and SNTAGT. V was trimmed by 0 bases and J by 7 bases, leaving 22 bases between them. This CDR3 has 18 residues. CDR3 nucleotide sequence: TGTGCCAGCAGTGACTCAGTATTAGCTGTCCACCCCGGGAATGAGCAGTTCTTC. It is translated as CASSDSVLAVHPGNEQFF.

The J gene is TRBJ2-2, the V gene TRBV15; D tentatively reads TRBD1 or TRBD2 (5 bases each). Trimming shortened V by 3 bases and J by 0 bases, and 8 bases separated the two germline ends. CDR1 and CDR2 from the germline V gene are LNHNV and YYDKDF (reference sequence). The CDR3 has 15 amino acids. Written as DNA, the CDR3 is TGTGCCACCAGCAGCGGGACGACGAACACCGGGGAGCTGTTTTTT. Amino acids: CATSSGTTNTGELFF.

This chain links TRBV4-1 with TRBJ1-3; D is possibly TRBD1 (6 bases). The germline gives CDR1 MGHRA, CDR2 YSYEKL. Trimming removed 4 bases from V and 9 bases from J, with 16 bases in between. This CDR3 region has 14 residues. The CDR3 DNA follows: TGCGCCAGCAGCCCTCGGACAGAGGATGTCACCATATATTTT. It codes for CASSPRTEDVTIYF.

The V and J genes are TRBV6-1 and TRBJ2-3; D is perhaps TRBD1 or TRBD2 (5 bases each). The V end was cut by 3 bases, the J end by 7 bases, with 17 bases between. The germline V gene has CDR1 MNHNS and CDR2 SASEGT. The CDR3 has 15 residues. CDR3 sequence reads: CASSELGPSYNTQYF. Here the CDR3 DNA reads TGTGCCAGCAGTGAGTTGGGACCATCTTATAATACGCAGTATTTT.

The gene calls are TRBV19 and TRBJ2-1, with D perhaps TRBD1 (6 bases). With 7 bases removed from V and 1 base from J, the gap between germline ends came to 14 bases. There are 15 residues in the CDR3. Per germline, CDR1 LNHDA and CDR2 SQIVND (reference sequence). CDR3 in amino acids: CASTSMQGSYNEQFF. CDR3 bases: TGTGCCAGTACCTCAATGCAGGGGTCCTACAATGAGCAGTTCTTC.

The V call is TRBV27, the J call TRBJ1-4, with D perhaps matching TRBD1 (5 bases). CDR1 is MNHEY and CDR2 is SMNVEV in the germline V gene (reference sequence). Trimming pared 6 bases from V and 12 bases from J, leaving 23 bases between. The CDR3 is 15 residues long. CDR3 DNA: TGTGCCAGCAGAACCGCTTCTGACAGCGGGTTCCAACTGTTTTTT. It encodes CASRTASDSGFQLFF.